The T cell receptor (beta chain) described here comes from a study of shared clonotypes between healthy human individuals (TCRdb year 2020). With regard to the full study: The cohort included a few men and a couple of women between 18 and 49 years of age. Per donor, three plates each were used for CD4 naive and CD4 memory, two for CD8 naive, and one for CD8 memory. To estimate repertoire size and how much clonotype sharing occurs between individuals, the study deeply sequenced the blood TCR repertoires of five healthy adults. To increase sequencing depth and limit assay-specific biases, different laboratories used diverse techniques to prepare libraries and sequence TCR repertoires. Per donor, leukapheresis produced somewhere between about 0.85 and 9.5 billion PBMCs.

The CDR3 goes from the cysteine to the phenylalanine over 15 residues. CDR3 DNA only is kept here, 45 bases in frame from base 1. Per the germline V gene, KGHSH is the CDR1 and LQKENI is the CDR2. V loses 5 bases at its end and J loses 3 bases; junction bases beyond the gene matches: 4. Broader findings and caveats from the paper: Naive subsets generally had larger estimated clonotype richness than memory subsets. Even with the large sequencing depth, rarefaction of the sorted-subset datasets indicated that sequencing was incomplete. Pairwise subsampling led to the expectation that sequencing depth would affect the degree of clonotype sharing among donors. Around 5% of naive CD4, 3.5% of naive CD8, about 2.1% of memory CD4, and about 0.4% of memory CD8 clonotypes were shared across several donors. Compared with non-shared clonotypes, the clonotypes found in all four sorted-subset donors had higher generation probabilities. The genetic and exposure-history diversity represented was limited by the small number of donors. Sampling was limited to blood, and TCR repertoires in tissue likely differ from TCR repertoires in blood.

The donors were healthy, HIV-negative adults who had no recently reported acute infections or vaccinations. Every donor was a Caucasian adult living in Nashville, Tennessee, USA. CD4+ T cells were enriched by magnetic negative selection; naive cells were then positively selected on CD45RA, and the negative fraction formed the memory subset. Blood was obtained by leukapheresis, after which PBMCs were separated by Ficoll-Histopaque density gradient centrifugation and cryopreserved in liquid nitrogen vapor phase. Analytical flow cytometry was used to check the purity and quantity of each magnetically sorted T cell population. Genomic DNA was isolated from every sorted fraction and measured by UV absorbance on a Nanodrop 2000c. On this clone itself: Its antigen remains undetermined. No base qualities exist here, and no much larger clone lies one base off it.

Using the deep immunoSEQ assay, multiplex PCR amplified TCR CDR3 regions from genomic DNA. Extracted genomic DNA from each cell subset was spread evenly across all wells of several immunoSEQ 96-well plates, with each plate serving as a replicate. For sorted subsets, each replicate PCR was loaded with about 0.2 ug genomic DNA, equivalent to about 30,000 T cell genomes. The purified libraries were quantified using a Qubit 3.0 fluorometer, sized with a Bioanalyzer 2100, and then quantified again using the KAPA Library Quantification kit. A separate single-read 150-cycle Illumina NextSeq 550 flow cell was used to sequence each immunoSEQ 96-well plate. In the paper's pipeline: Because only junctional sequences without quality scores were contained in the immunoSEQ output, filtering matching that applied to full-length reads could not be performed. To assign V/J genes and CDR3, sequences were annotated against IMGT germline references using PyIR, a Python wrapper for IgBLAST v1.9. Reads were filtered out if the reads had weak V/J assignments (E-value above 1e-6), no CDR3, stop codons, out-of-frame junctions, or ambiguous translated residues. V3J clonotypes were defined as sequences sharing the same inferred V gene, J gene, and CDR3 amino acid sequence. Percentage overlap between repertoires was calculated by dividing the number of shared unique clonotypes by the size of the smaller repertoire. Three approaches were used to assess repertoire richness: RTK rarefaction, the Chao1 estimator, and Recon v2.1 estimates of unobserved clonotypes. OLGA was used to compute generation probabilities for all TCRbeta clonotypes that the gDNA method yielded from a handful of donors. Held by TCRdb, this immuneACCESS table contains in-frame sequences only and omits some clones. Under half of the omission traces to an unresolved V gene where checked; the cause of the rest is unknown. The V and J calls and clone size are taken from that table; D and trimming were inferred from the DNA. The sample contains about 1.1 million clones, approximately 75% of them found a single time. Of the sample, 0.85% to 1% is held by the ten largest clones.

Here the chain combines TRBV18 and TRBJ2-7; TRBD2 agrees with 13 junctional bases. The sequence was obtained from a young man in good health. Some clones in this sample may be carry-over from other donors' samples. The material sequenced was memory CD4+ T cells from PBMCs. Interpreted using the paper, the cell subset or site label stands for: CD45RA-negative fraction. CDR3 sequence: CASSEGLAGNYEQYF. The base sequence is TGTGCCAGCTCAGAGGGACTAGCGGGGAACTACGAGCAGTACTTC.